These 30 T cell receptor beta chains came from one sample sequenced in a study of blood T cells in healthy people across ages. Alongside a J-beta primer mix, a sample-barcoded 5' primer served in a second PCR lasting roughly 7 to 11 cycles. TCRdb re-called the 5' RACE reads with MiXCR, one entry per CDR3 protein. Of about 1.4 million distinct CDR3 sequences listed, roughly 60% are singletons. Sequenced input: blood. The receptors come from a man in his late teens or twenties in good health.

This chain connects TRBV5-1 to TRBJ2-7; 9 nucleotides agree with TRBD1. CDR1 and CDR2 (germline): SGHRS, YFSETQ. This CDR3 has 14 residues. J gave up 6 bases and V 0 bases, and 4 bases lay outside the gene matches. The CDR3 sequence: CASSLGDRVGEQYF. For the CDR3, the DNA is TGCGCCAGCAGCTTGGGGGACAGGGTTGGCGAGCAGTACTTC.

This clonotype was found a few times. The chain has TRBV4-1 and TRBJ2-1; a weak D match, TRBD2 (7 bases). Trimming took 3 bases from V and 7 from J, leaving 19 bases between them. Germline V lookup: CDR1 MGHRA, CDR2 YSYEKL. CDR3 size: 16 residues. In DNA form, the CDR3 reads TGCGCCAGCAGCCAGGTGGAGGGGGGGCCGGGAAATGAGCAGTTCTTC. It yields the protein CASSQVEGGPGNEQFF.

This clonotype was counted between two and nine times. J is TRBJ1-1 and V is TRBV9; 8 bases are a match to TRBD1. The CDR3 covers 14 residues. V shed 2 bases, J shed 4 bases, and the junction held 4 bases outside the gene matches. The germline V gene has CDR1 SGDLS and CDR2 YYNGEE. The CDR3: CASSVYRGSTEAFF. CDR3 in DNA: TGTGCCAGCAGCGTTTACAGGGGGTCCACTGAAGCTTTCTTT.

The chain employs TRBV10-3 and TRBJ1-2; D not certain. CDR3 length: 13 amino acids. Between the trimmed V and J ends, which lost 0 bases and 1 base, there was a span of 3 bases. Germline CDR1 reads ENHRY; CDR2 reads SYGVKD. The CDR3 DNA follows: TGTGCCATCAGTGAGTCCGATAACTATGGCTACACCTTC. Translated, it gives CAISESDNYGYTF.

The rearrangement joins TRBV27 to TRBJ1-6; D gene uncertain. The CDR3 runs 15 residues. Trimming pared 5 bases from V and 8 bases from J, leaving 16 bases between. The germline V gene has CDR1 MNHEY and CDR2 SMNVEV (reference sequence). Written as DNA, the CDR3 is TGTGCCAGCAGTCCAGCCCGGGGTCGGGATTCACCCCTCCACTTT. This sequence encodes CASSPARGRDSPLHF.

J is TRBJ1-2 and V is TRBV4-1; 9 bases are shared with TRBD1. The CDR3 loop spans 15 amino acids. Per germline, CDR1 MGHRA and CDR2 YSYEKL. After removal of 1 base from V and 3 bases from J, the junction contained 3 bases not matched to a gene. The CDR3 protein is CASSQGDRAYYGYTF. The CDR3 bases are TGCGCCAGCAGCCAAGGGGACAGGGCTTACTATGGCTACACCTTC.

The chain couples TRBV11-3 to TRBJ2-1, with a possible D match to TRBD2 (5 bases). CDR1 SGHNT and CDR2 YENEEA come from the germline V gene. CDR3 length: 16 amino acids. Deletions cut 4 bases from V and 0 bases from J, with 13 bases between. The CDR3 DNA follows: TGTGCCAGCAGCTCTGGACTGGTCAGCTCCTACAATGAGCAGTTCTTC. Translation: CASSSGLVSSYNEQFF. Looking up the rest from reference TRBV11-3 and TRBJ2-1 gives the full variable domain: EAGVVQSPRYKIIEKKQPVAFWCNPISGHNTLYWYLQNLGQGPELLIRYENEEAVDDSQLPKDRFSAERLKGVDSTLKIQPAELGDSAVYLCASSSGLVSSYNEQFFGPGTRLTVL.

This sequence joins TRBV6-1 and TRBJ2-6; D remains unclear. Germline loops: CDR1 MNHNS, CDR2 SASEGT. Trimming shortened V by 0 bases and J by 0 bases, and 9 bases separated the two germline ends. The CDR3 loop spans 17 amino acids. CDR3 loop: CASSEAIGASGANVLTF. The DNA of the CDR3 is TGTGCCAGCAGTGAAGCGATCGGCGCCTCTGGGGCCAACGTCCTGACTTTC.

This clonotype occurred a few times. The CDR3 nucleotides are TGTGCCAGCAGCTTATACGGGAACACCGGGGAGCTGTTTTTT. Residues: CASSLYGNTGELFF. The chain carries TRBV7-2 and TRBJ2-2; D uncertain. This CDR3 is 14 amino acids long. Trimming took 2 bases from V and 1 from J, leaving 5 bases between them. Per germline, CDR1 SGHTA and CDR2 FQGNSA. Drawing the rest from reference TRBV7-2 and TRBJ2-2, the complete variable domain is GAGVSQSPSNKVTEKGKDVELRCDPISGHTALYWYRQSLGQGLEFLIYFQGNSAPDKSGLPSDRFSAERTGGSVSTLTIQRTQQEDSAVYLCASSLYGNTGELFFGEGSRLTVL.

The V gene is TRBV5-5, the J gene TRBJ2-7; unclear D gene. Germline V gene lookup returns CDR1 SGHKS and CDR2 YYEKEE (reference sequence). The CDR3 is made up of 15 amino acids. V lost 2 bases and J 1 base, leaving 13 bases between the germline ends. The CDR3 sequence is CASSFLSGYSYEQYF. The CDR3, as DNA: TGTGCCAGCAGCTTCCTCAGTGGATATTCCTACGAGCAGTACTTC.

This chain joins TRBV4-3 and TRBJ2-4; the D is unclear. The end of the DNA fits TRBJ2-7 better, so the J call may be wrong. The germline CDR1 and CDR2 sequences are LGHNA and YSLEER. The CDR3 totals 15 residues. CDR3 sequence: CASSQDLALSYEQYF. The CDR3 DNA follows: TGCGCCAGCAGCCAAGATCTGGCCCTCTCCTACGAGCAGTACTTC.

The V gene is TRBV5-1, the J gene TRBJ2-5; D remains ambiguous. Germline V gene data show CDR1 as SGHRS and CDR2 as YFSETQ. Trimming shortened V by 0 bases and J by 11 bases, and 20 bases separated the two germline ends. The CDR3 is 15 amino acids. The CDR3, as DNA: TGCGCCAGCAGCTTGGAAGGCCGCCCCTCGGGTGAGCAGTACTTC. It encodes CASSLEGRPSGEQYF.

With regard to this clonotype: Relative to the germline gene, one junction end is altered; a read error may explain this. The CDR3 DNA sequence: TGTGTCAGCAGCCCCTTACCCGGGACTAGCACTTACGAGCAGTACTTC. This translates into CVSSPLPGTSTYEQYF. The rearrangement uses TRBV12-3 or TRBV12-4 and TRBJ2-7; TRBD2 matches 9 bases. This CDR3 is built from 16 residues.

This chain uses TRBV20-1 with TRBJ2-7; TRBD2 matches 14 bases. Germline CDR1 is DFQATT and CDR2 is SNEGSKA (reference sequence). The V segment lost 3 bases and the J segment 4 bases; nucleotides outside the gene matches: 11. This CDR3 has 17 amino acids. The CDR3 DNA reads TGCAGTGCTAGCCGCGGGACTAGCGGGAGTAAATCTTACGAGCAGTACTTC. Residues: CSASRGTSGSKSYEQYF.

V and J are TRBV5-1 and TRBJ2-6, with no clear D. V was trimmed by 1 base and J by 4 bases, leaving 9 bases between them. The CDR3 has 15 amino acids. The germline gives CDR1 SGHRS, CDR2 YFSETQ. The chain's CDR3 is CASSLQEAGANVLTF. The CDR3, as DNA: TGCGCCAGCAGCTTGCAAGAGGCCGGGGCCAACGTCCTGACTTTC.

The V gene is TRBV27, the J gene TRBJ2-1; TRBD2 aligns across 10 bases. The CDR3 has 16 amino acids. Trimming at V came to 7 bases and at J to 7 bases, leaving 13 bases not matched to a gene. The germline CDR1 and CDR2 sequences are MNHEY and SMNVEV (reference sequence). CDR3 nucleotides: TGTGCCAGCAACCGACTAGCGGGTCCGAGCAGGAATGAGCAGTTCTTC. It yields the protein CASNRLAGPSRNEQFF.

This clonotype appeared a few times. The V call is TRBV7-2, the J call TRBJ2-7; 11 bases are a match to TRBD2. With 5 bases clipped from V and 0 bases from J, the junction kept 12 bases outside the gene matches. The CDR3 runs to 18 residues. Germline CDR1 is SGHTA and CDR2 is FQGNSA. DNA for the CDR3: TGTGCCAGCAGCCCCCTCCCAACTAGCGGGAGTATCTCCTACGAGCAGTACTTC. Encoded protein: CASSPLPTSGSISYEQYF.

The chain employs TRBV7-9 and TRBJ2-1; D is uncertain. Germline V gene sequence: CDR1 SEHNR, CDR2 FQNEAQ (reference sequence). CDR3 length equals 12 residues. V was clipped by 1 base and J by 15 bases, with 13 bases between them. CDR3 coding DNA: TGTGCCAGCAGCTTAGTTGTGGCCGTACCGTTCTTC. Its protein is CASSLVVAVPFF.

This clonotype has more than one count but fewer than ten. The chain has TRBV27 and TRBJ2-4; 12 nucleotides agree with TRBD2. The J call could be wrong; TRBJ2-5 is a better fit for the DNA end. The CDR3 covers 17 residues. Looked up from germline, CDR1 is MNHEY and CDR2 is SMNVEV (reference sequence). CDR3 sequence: CASSLGGLAGRMETQYF. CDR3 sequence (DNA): TGTGCCAGCAGTTTAGGTGGACTAGCGGGGAGAATGGAGACCCAGTACTTC.

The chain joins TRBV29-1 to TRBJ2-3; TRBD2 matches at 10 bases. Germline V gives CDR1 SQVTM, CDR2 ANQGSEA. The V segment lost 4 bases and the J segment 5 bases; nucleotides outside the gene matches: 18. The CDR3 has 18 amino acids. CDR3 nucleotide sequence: TGCAGCGTTGCCCCGACCCGGGCTAGCGGGAGATTGGTAGATACGCAGTATTTT. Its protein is CSVAPTRASGRLVDTQYF.

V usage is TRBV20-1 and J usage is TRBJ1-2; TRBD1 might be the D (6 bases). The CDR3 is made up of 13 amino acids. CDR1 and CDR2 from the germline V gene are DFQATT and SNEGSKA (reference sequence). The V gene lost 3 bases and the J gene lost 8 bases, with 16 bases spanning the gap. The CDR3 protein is CSARLTGGHGYTF. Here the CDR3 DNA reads TGCAGTGCTAGGTTGACAGGCGGTCACGGCTACACCTTC.

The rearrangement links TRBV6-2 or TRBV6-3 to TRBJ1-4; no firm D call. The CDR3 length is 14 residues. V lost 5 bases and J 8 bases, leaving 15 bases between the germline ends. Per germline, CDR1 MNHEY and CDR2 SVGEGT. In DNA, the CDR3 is TGTGCCAGCAGTCTCCAGGTGACCAGCGAAAAACTGTTTTTT. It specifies CASSLQVTSEKLFF.

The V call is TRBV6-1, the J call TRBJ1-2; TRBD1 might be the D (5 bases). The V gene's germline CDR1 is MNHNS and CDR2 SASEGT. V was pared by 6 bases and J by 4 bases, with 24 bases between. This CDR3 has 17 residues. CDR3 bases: TGTGCCAGCAGCCCGGAGACTCAGGGCTGGGGTTTCTATGGCTACACCTTC. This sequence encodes CASSPETQGWGFYGYTF.

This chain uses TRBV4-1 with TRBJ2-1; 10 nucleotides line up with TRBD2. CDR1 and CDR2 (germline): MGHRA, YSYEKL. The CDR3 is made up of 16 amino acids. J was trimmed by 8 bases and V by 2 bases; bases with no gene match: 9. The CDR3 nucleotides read TGCGCCAGCAGCCAATTACTAGCGGGGACGGAGGATGAGCAGTTCTTC. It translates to CASSQLLAGTEDEQFF.

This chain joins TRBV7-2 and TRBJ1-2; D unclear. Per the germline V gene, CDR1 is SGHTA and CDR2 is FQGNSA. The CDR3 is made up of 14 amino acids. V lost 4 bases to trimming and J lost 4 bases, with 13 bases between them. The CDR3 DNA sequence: TGTGCCAGCAGCTCAACCGTCGGAATCTATGGCTACACCTTC. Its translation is CASSSTVGIYGYTF. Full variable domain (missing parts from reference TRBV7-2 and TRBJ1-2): GAGVSQSPSNKVTEKGKDVELRCDPISGHTALYWYRQSLGQGLEFLIYFQGNSAPDKSGLPSDRFSAERTGGSVSTLTIQRTQQEDSAVYLCASSSTVGIYGYTFGSGTRLTVV.

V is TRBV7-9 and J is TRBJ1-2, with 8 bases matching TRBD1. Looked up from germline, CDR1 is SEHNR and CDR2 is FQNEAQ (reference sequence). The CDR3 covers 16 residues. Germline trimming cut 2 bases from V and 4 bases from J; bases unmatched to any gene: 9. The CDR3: CASSLSPGQEPYGYTF. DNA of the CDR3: TGTGCCAGCAGCTTATCGCCGGGACAGGAACCCTATGGCTACACCTTC.

The CDR3 reads CASSPFFGGGYEQFF. The CDR3 coding sequence is TGTGCCAGCAGCCCCTTTTTCGGGGGCGGCTACGAGCAGTTCTTC. V gene TRBV7-2 combines with J gene TRBJ2-1; either TRBD1 or TRBD2 may supply D (6 bases each). The germline V gene has CDR1 SGHTA and CDR2 FQGNSA. Deletions cut 5 bases from V and 10 bases from J, with 21 bases between. CDR3 length: 15 amino acids.

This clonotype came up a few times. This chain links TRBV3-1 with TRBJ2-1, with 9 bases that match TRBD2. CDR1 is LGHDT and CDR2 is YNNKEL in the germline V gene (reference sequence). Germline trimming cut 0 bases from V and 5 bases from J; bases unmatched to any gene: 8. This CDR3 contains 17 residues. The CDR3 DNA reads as TGTGCCAGCAGCCAAGATCATGTAGCGGGGGTTGACAATGAGCAGTTCTTC. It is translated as CASSQDHVAGVDNEQFF.

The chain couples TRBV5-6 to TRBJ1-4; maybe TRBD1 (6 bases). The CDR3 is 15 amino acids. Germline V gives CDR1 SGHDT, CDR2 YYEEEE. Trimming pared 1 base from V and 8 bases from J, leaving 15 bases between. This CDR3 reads CASSLSGGHVEKLFF. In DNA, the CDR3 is TGTGCCAGCAGCTTGAGCGGGGGGCATGTAGAAAAACTGTTTTTT.

CDR3 in amino acids: CASNDAGGGSYEQYF. DNA for the CDR3: TGTGCCAGCAATGACGCGGGGGGTGGTTCCTACGAGCAGTACTTC. V is TRBV6-2 or TRBV6-3 and J is TRBJ2-7; 8 bases match TRBD2. Germline-derived CDR1 and CDR2 are MNHEY and SVGEGT. This CDR3 region has 15 residues. V was pared by 7 bases and J by 1 base, with 9 bases of the junction left unmatched.